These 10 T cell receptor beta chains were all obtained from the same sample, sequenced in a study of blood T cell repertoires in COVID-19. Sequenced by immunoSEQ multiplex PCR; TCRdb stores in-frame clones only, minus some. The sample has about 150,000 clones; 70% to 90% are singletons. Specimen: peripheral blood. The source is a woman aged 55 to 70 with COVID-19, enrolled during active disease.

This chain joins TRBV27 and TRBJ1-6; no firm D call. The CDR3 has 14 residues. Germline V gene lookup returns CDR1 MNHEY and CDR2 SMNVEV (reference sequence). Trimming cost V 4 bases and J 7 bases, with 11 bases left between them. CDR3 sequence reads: CASSWLGGNSPLHF. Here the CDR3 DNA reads TGTGCCAGCAGTTGGTTAGGAGGGAATTCACCCCTCCACTTT.

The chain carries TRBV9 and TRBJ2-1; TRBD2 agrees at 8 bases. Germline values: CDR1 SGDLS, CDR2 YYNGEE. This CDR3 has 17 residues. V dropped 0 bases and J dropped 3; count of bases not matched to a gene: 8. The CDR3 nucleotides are TGTGCCAGCAGCGTAGCTAGCGGGCCTACCAGCTACAATGAGCAGTTCTTC. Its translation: CASSVASGPTSYNEQFF. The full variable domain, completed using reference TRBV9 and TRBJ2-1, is DSGVTQTPKHLITATGQRVTLRCSPRSGDLSVYWYQQSLDQGLQFLIQYYNGEERAKGNILERFSAQQFPDLHSELNLSSLELGDSALYFCASSVASGPTSYNEQFFGPGTRLTVL.

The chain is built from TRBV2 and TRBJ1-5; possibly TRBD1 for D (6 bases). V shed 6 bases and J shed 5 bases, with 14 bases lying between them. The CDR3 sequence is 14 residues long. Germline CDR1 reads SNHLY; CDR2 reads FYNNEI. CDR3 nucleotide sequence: TGTGCCAGCAGCTCCAGGGGTAGGGATCAGCCCCAGCATTTT. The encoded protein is CASSSRGRDQPQHF.

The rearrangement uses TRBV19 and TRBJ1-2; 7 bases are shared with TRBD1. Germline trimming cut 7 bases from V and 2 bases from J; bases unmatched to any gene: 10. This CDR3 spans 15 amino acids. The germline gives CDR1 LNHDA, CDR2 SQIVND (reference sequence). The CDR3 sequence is CASIKGARLNYGYTF. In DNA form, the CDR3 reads TGTGCCAGTATTAAGGGGGCGCGTCTCAACTATGGCTACACCTTC.

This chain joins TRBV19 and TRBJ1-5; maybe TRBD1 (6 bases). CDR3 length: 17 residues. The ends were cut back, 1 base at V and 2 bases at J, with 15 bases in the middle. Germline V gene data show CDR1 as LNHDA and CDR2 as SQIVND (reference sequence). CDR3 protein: CASSIGQHRVGNQPQHF. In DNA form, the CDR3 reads TGTGCCAGTAGTATAGGACAACACAGGGTGGGCAATCAGCCCCAGCATTTT.

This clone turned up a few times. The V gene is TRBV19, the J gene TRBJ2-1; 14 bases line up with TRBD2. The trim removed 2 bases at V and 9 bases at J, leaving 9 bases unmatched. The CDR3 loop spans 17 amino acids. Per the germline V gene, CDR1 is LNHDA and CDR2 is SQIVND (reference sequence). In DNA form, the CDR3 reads TGTGCCAGTAGTATACCCCGACTAGCGGGGGGGCCCATTGAGCAGTTCTTC. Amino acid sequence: CASSIPRLAGGPIEQFF.

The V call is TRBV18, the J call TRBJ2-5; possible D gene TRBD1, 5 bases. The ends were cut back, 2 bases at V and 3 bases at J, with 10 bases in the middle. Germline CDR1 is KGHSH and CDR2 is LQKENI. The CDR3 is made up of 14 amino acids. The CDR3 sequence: CASSPSGQKETQYF. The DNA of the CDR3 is TGTGCCAGCTCACCATCCGGACAAAAAGAGACCCAGTACTTC.

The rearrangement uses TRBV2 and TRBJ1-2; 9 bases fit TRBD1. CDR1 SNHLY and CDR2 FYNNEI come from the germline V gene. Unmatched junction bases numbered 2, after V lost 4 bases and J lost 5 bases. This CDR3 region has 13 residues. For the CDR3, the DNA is TGTGCCAGCAGTGGGGACAGGGCTTATGGCTACACCTTC. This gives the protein CASSGDRAYGYTF.

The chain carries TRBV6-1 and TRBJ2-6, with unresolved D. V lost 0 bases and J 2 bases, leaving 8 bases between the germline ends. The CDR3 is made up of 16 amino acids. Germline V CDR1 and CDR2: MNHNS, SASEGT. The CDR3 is CASSEAVRTGANVLTF. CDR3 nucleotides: TGTGCCAGCAGTGAAGCGGTTAGAACTGGGGCCAACGTCCTGACTTTC.

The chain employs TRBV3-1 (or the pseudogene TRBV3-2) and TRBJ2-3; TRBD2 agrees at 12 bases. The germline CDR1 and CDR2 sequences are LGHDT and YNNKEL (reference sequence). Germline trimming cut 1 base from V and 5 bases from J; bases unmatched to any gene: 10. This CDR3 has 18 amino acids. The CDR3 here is CASSQVPPLAGGGDTQYF. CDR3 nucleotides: TGTGCCAGCAGCCAAGTTCCCCCGCTAGCGGGGGGGGGAGATACGCAGTATTTT.